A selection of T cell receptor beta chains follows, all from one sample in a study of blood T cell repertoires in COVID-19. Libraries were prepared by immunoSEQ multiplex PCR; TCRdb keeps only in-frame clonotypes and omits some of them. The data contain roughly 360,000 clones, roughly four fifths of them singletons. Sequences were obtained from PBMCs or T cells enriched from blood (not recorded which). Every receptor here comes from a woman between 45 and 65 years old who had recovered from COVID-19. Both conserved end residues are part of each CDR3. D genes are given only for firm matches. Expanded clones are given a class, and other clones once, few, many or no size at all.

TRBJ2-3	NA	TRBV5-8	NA	CASSKILPTTLDSTDTQYF	TGTGCCAGCAGTAAAATTCTGCCCACGACATTAGATAGCACAGATACGCAGTATTTT
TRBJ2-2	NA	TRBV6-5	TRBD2	CASSKTSEPGELFF	TGTGCCAGCAGTAAGACTAGCGAGCCCGGGGAGCTGTTTTTT
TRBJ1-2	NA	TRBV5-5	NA	CASRTRQDRYGYTF	TGTGCCAGCAGAACCCGACAGGACCGCTATGGCTACACCTTC
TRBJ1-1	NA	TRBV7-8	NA	CASSPVATEAFF	TGTGCCAGCAGCCCGGTAGCCACTGAAGCTTTCTTT
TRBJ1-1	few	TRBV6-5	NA	CASSYFQASEAFF	TGTGCCAGCAGTTACTTCCAGGCCTCAGAAGCTTTCTTT
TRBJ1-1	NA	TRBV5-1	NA	CASSLWGDGNTEAFF	TGCGCCAGCAGCTTGTGGGGGGACGGGAACACTGAAGCTTTCTTT
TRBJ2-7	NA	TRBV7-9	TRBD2	CASSLALADYEQYF	TGTGCCAGCAGCTTAGCGCTAGCGGACTACGAGCAGTACTTC
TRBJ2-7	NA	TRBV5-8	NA	CASSKLNYEQYF	TGTGCCAGCAGCAAACTGAACTACGAGCAGTACTTC
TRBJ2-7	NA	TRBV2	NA	CASSEQGYEQYF	TGTGCCAGCAGTGAACAGGGCTACGAGCAGTACTTC
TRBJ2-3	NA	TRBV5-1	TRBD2	CASSAFGTSGITDTQYF	TGCGCCAGCAGCGCGTTCGGGACTAGCGGGATCACAGATACGCAGTATTTT
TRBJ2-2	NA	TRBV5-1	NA	CASSLRQANTGELFF	TGCGCCAGCAGCTTGCGGCAGGCGAACACCGGGGAGCTGTTTTTT
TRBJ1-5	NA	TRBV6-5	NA	CASSLSAQGHQPQHF	TGTGCCAGCAGCCTATCGGCCCAGGGCCATCAGCCCCAGCATTTT
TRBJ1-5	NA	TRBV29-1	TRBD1	CSVVFAGGIGSNQPQHF	TGCAGCGTTGTATTTGCAGGGGGCATAGGTAGCAATCAGCCCCAGCATTTT
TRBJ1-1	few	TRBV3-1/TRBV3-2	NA	CASTLGGSAEAFF	TGTGCCAGCACCCTTGGGGGGTCCGCCGAAGCTTTCTTT
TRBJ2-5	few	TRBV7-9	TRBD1	CASSLEGALSETQYF	TGTGCCAGCAGCTTAGAGGGGGCTTTATCAGAGACCCAGTACTTC
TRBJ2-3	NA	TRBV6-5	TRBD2	CASSYGTSGGADTQYF	TGTGCCAGCAGTTATGGGACTAGCGGGGGGGCAGATACGCAGTATTTT
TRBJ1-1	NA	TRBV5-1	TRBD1	CASSSGQLNTEAFF	TGCGCCAGCAGCTCGGGACAGTTGAACACTGAAGCTTTCTTT
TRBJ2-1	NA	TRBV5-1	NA	CASSVLQGNNEQFF	TGCGCCAGCTCAGTACTACAGGGTAACAATGAGCAGTTCTTC
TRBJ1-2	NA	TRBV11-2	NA	CASSLERGTGNTGYTF	TGTGCCAGCAGCTTGGAGAGGGGGACCGGGAATACGGGCTACACCTTC
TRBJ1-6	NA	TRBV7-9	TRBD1	CASSLDRQGNSPLHF	TGTGCCAGCAGCTTAGATCGACAGGGGAATTCACCCCTCCACTTT
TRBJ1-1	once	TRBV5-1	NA	CASSLWQGIGTEAFF	TGCGCCAGCAGCTTGTGGCAGGGAATAGGTACTGAAGCTTTCTTT
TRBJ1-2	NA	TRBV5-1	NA	CASSLTSLMNYGYTF	TGCGCCAGCAGCTTGACTTCTTTGATGAACTATGGCTACACCTTC